Listed here are 13 T cell receptor beta chains from one sample, sequenced in a study of shared clonotypes between healthy human individuals. Clones were sequenced by immunoSEQ multiplex PCR, and TCRdb holds only the in-frame ones, with some missing. The sample holds 2 million to 2.5 million clones; 90% to 97% are singletons and the top ten take roughly 0.13%. The sample consisted of naive CD4+ T cells sorted from blood. Subset in this sample: CD45RA+ positively selected. Receptor source: a man aged 18 to 35 in good health.

The chain joins TRBV5-1 to TRBJ1-4, with D unresolved. V was trimmed by 0 bases and J by 0 bases, leaving 6 bases between them. The CDR3 has 15 amino acids. The germline V gene encodes CDR1 SGHRS and CDR2 YFSETQ. The CDR3 bases are TGCGCCAGCAGCTTGGAACCCACAACTAATGAAAAACTGTTTTTT. Protein: CASSLEPTTNEKLFF.

This chain joins TRBV11-2 and TRBJ2-1; 8 nucleotides match TRBD1. V lost 6 bases to trimming and J lost 8 bases; unmatched junction nucleotides: 12. The CDR3 covers 15 residues. Germline values: CDR1 SGHAT, CDR2 FQNNGV. CDR3 DNA sequence: TGTGCCAGCAGGCGCCCCGGGACAGGTGCAGATGAGCAGTTCTTC. This codes for CASRRPGTGADEQFF.

The rearrangement links TRBV2 to TRBJ1-4; TRBD1 is a possible D gene (5 bases). Per germline, CDR1 SNHLY and CDR2 FYNNEI. The CDR3 loop spans 13 amino acids. V dropped 5 bases and J dropped 5 bases, with 9 bases sitting between them. The CDR3: CASSNNRNEKLFF. Written as DNA, the CDR3 is TGTGCCAGCAGTAATAACAGGAATGAAAAACTGTTTTTT.

The chain is built from TRBV11-2 and TRBJ2-1, with TRBD2 matching 9 bases. The CDR3 has 16 residues. Unmatched junction bases numbered 8, after V lost 1 base and J lost 7 bases. The germline V gene has CDR1 SGHAT and CDR2 FQNNGV. The CDR3 bases are TGTGCCAGCAGCTTAGTACGGCTAGCGGGGAAGAATGAGCAGTTCTTC. Encoded protein: CASSLVRLAGKNEQFF.

The chain has TRBV30 and TRBJ1-5; maybe TRBD1 (6 bases). Per germline, CDR1 GTSNPN and CDR2 SVGIG (reference sequence). The germline V and J ends were trimmed by 2 bases and 9 bases, with 20 bases remaining between them. The CDR3 has 15 amino acids. The CDR3 sequence: CAWSPRGASIGPQHF. The CDR3 nucleotides are TGTGCCTGGAGTCCCCGGGGGGCTTCCATTGGGCCCCAGCATTTT.

This chain's CDR3 is CASSAREWTGELFF. Written as DNA, the CDR3 is TGTGCCAGCAGTGCCCGGGAATGGACCGGGGAGCTGTTTTTT. V and J are TRBV6-4 and TRBJ2-2, with a tentative D call TRBD2 (5 bases). The CDR3 is made up of 14 amino acids. Looked up from germline, CDR1 is MRHNA and CDR2 is SNTAGT. V lost 4 bases and J lost 5, with 11 bases in between.

The chain is built from TRBV2 and TRBJ1-1; TRBD1 matches 7 bases. Germline V CDR1 and CDR2: SNHLY, FYNNEI. V lost 6 bases and J lost 2; bases outside the gene matches: 6. The length of the CDR3 is 14 residues. Here the CDR3 reads CASRLEGANTEAFF. The CDR3, as DNA: TGTGCCAGCAGGCTGGAGGGGGCAAACACTGAAGCTTTCTTT.

This CDR3 is CASSQDNRNGLGVNEQFF. The CDR3 coding sequence is TGCGCCAGCAGCCAAGATAATCGGAACGGACTTGGGGTGAATGAGCAGTTCTTC. V gene TRBV4-3 combines with J gene TRBJ2-1, with D maybe TRBD2 (5 bases). Trimming removed 0 bases from V and 7 bases from J, with 22 bases in between. Germline CDR1 is LGHNA and CDR2 is YSLEER. The CDR3 is 18 amino acids.

This chain joins TRBV30 and TRBJ2-7, with 9 positions matching TRBD1. Germline V gene lookup returns CDR1 GTSNPN and CDR2 SVGIG (reference sequence). The CDR3 runs 16 residues. V dropped 4 bases and J dropped 6; count of bases not matched to a gene: 16. This CDR3 is CAWMRSWGQGIGEQYF. In nucleotides, the CDR3 is TGTGCCTGGATGCGGAGCTGGGGACAGGGTATCGGCGAGCAGTACTTC.

This clone appeared a single time. An end of the junction differs from the germline gene, which may be a read error. The J gene is TRBJ2-7, the V gene TRBV6-5; 7 bases line up with TRBD1. Looked up from germline, CDR1 is MNHEY and CDR2 is SVGAGI. The CDR3 runs to 15 residues. DNA of the CDR3: TGTGCCAACAGTTACTCGATAGGCCAGGGGGACGAGCAGTACTTC. Protein sequence: CANSYSIGQGDEQYF.

This clone is a singleton in its sample. Other DNA sequences in this specimen translate into the identical CDR3. This chain joins TRBV6-1 and TRBJ1-5; D gene ambiguous. In germline, CDR1 is MNHNS, CDR2 SASEGT. V was cut by 0 bases and J by 4 bases, with 7 bases left in between. This CDR3 contains 14 residues. The CDR3 DNA follows: TGTGCCAGCAGTGAAGCCACAGTAAATCAGCCCCAGCATTTT. Translation: CASSEATVNQPQHF.

V is TRBV7-9 and J is TRBJ2-7; a weak D match, TRBD1 (5 bases). Looked up from germline, CDR1 is SEHNR and CDR2 is FQNEAQ (reference sequence). The CDR3 consists of 16 residues. Trimming removed 1 base from V and 1 base from J, with 14 bases in between. The CDR3 protein is CASSLDIRVNSYEQYF. CDR3 DNA sequence: TGTGCCAGCAGCTTAGATATCAGGGTGAATTCCTACGAGCAGTACTTC.

The J gene is TRBJ2-1, the V gene TRBV30; possibly TRBD1 or TRBD2 for D (5 bases each). Germline V gene sequence: CDR1 GTSNPN, CDR2 SVGIG (reference sequence). This CDR3 is built from 17 residues. Trimming shortened V by 0 bases and J by 4 bases, and 19 bases separated the two germline ends. CDR3 sequence reads: CAWSVRGWASRYNEQFF. The DNA of the CDR3 is TGTGCCTGGAGTGTACGGGGCTGGGCTAGCAGGTACAATGAGCAGTTCTTC.